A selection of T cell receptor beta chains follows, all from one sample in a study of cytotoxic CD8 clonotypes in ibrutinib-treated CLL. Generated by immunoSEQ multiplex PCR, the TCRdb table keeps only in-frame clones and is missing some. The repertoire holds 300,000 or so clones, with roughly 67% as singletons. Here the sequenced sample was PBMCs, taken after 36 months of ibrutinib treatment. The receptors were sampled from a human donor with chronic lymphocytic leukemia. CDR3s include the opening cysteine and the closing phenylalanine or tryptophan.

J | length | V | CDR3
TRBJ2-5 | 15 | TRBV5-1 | CASSSLAGSGQTQYF
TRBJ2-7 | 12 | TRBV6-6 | CASSPGLYEQYF
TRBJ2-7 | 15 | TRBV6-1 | CASTVHGTGNAEQYF
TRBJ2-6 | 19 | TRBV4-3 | CASSQDSGTLSSGANVLTF
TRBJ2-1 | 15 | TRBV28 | CASTLLLADYNEQFF
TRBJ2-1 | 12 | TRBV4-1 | CASSPTSGEQFF
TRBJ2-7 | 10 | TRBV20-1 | CSAFYYEQYF
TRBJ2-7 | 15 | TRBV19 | CASSIRGPYSWEQYF
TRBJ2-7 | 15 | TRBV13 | CASSLGGQGKHEQYF
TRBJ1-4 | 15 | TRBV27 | CASSPGAGGWRKLFF
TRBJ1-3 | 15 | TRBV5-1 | CASSLGLGAGNTIYF
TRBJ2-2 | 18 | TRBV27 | CASSLSPSGRANDGELFF
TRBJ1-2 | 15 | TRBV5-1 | CASSLVAGLEYGYTF
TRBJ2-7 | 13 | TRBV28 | CASSSLGGVEQYF
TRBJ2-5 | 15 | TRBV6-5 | CASSYRDQRRETQYF
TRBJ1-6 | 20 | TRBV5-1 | CASSLDGQGARSSYNSPLHF
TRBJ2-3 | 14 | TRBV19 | CASSISGSTDTQYF
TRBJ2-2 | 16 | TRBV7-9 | CASSLGSSGRTGELFF
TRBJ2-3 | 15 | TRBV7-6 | CASSPQAGYTDTQYF
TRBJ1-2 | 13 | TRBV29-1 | CSVGQGANYGYTF
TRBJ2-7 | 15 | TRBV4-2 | CASSQETGLSYEQYF
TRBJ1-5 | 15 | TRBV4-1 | CASSQDPPLSQPQHF
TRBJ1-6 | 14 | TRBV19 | CASNGIGARSPLHF
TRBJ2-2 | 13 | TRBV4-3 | CASSTFLSGELFF
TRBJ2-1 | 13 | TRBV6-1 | CASIQSSYNEQFF
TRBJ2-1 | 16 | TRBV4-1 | CASSQGGLADYNEQFF
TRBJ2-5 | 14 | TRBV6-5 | CASSYSQGGETQYF
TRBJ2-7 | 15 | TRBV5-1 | CASSLATGAAYEQYF
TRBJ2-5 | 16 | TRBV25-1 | CASADDPKVGQETQYF
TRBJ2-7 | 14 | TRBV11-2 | CASSLGSRTHEQYF
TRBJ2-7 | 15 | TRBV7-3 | CASSLRGLSSYEQYF
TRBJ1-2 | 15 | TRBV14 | CASSQGRWGGAGYTF
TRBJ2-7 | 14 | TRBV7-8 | CASSLVTWGDEQYF
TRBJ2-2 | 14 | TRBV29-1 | CSVEASGATGELFF
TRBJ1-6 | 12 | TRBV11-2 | CASSLGNSPLHF
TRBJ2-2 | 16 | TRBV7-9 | CASSLGTGDYPGELFF
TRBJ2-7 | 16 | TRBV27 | CASSFRTGVSAYEQYF
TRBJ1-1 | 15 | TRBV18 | CASSPITETNTEAFF
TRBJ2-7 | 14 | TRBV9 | CASSVEEGPYEQYF
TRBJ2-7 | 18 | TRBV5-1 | CASSLAEDTGVGSYEQYF
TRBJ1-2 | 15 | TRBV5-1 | CASSLDGTANYGYTF
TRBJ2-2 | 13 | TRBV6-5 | CASSYSGSGELFF
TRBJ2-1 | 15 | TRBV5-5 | CASSPGTGAYNEQFF
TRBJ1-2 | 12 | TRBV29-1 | CSVGAPNYGYTF
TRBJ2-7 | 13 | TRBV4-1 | CASSQVLRDEQYF
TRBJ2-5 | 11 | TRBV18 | CASSPYETQYF